The TCR beta chain described here comes from a study of cytomegalovirus exposure and HLA in healthy donors. The PCR used 60 Vbeta and 13 Jbeta primers. Sequenced by immunoSEQ multiplex PCR; TCRdb stores in-frame clones only, minus some. The sample carries about 180,000 clones, 65% to 85% recorded once. Details on this clone: Its cognate antigen is unknown.

CDR1 SGHVS and CDR2 FNYEAQ come from the germline V gene. CDR3 length equals 18 residues. V lost 4 bases and J lost 3, with 23 bases in between. Findings of the study overall: Cytomegalovirus status, reportedly, was diagnosed with high specificity and sensitivity by the classifier.

This chain uses TRBV7-6 with TRBJ2-3, with TRBD2 as a possible D gene (6 bases). What was sequenced was PBMCs. This receptor was obtained from a girl aged 5 to 17 in good health and CMV-seropositive. The CDR3 DNA reads TGTGCCAGCAGCTCTTATGACCAACCGGGACTGAAGACAGATACGCAGTATTTT. Encoded protein: CASSSYDQPGLKTDTQYF.